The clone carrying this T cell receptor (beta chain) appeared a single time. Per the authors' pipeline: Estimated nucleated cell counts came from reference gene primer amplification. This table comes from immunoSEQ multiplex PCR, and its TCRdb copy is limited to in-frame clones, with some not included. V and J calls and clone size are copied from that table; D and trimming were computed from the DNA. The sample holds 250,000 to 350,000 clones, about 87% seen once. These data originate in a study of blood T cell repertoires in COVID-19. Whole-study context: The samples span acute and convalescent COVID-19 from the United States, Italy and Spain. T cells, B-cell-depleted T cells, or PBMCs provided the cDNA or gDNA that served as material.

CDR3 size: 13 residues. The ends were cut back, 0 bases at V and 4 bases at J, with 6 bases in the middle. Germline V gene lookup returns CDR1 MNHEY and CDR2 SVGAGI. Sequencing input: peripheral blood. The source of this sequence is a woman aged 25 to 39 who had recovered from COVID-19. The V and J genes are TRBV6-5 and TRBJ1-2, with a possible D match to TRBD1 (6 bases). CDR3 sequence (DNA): TGTGCCAGCAGTTACTCGGACAGCTATGGCTACACCTTC. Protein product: CASSYSDSYGYTF.